This record covers a single T cell receptor beta chain. This sample was included in a study of OX40 agonist ivuxolimab in advanced cancers. Repertoires were generated with immunoSEQ multiplex PCR, while TCRdb's copy carries only in-frame clones and drops some. The sample carries about 40,000 clones, 82% recorded once. The V gene end was trimmed by 0 bases and the J gene end by 5 bases; junction bases not matched to a gene: 7. Per germline, CDR1 LGHNA and CDR2 YSLEER. The CDR3 spans 17 residues. Sequences were derived from CD4+ or CD8+ T cells sorted from blood, sampled in a trial of the OX40 agonist ivuxolimab. The sequence was obtained from an adult with an advanced solid tumor such as melanoma, head and neck, liver or kidney cancer. The chain uses TRBV4-3 and TRBJ2-3, with 11 bases aligning to TRBD2. DNA for the CDR3: TGCGCCAGCAGCCAAGAGTTAGCGGGAGGGCCATTAGATACGCAGTATTTT. It encodes CASSQELAGGPLDTQYF.